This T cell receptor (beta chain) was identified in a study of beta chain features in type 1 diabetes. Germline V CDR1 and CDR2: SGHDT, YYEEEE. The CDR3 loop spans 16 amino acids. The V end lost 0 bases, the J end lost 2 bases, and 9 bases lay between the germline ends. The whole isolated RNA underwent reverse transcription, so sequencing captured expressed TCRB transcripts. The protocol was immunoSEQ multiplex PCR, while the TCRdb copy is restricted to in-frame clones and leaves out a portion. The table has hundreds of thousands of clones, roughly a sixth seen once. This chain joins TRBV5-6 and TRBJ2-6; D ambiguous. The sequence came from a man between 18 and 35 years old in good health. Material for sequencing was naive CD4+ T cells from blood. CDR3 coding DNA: TGTGCCAGCAGCTTGGCCCCAGGAGCTGGGGCCAACGTCCTGACTTTC. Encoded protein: CASSLAPGAGANVLTF.